A single T cell receptor beta chain is shown here with its context. Its antigen is as yet unknown. Measured with immunoSEQ multiplex PCR; TCRdb has only the in-frame clones, and not every one. The data contain tens of thousands of clones, 94% of them singletons. The data were taken from a study of OX40 agonist ivuxolimab in advanced cancers. Looking at the study overall: Averaging around 60 years in age, with a range of about 20 to 90, the cohort was 82.7% male. Previous treatment with anti-PD-1, anti-PD-L1 or anti-CTLA-4 therapy was allowed; 40% had received some. Overall study findings and caveats: At 0.1 to 3.0 mg/kg, clonal expansion of CD4+ and CD8+ blood T cells had occurred by week 6.

CDR1 SGHVS and CDR2 FQNEAQ come from the germline V gene. The germline V and J ends were trimmed by 6 bases and 4 bases, with 9 bases remaining between them. This CDR3 region has 12 residues. This receptor was taken from an adult with an advanced solid tumor such as melanoma, head and neck, liver or kidney cancer. V is TRBV7-8 and J is TRBJ1-2, with D tentatively TRBD1 (5 bases). The sequenced sample was CD4+ or CD8+ T cells sorted from blood, obtained in a trial of the OX40 agonist ivuxolimab. The CDR3 reads CASSGGSYGYTF. CDR3 in DNA: TGTGCCAGCAGTGGGGGTAGCTATGGCTACACCTTC.